The T cell receptor beta chain described here comes from a study of Ad26.COV2.S vaccination and SARS-CoV-2 variants (dated by TCRdb to the early 2020s). Background for the entire study: Vaccine-arm donors were drawn from COV1001, a multicentre, randomized, double-blind, placebo-controlled phase I-IIa trial of Ad26.COV2.S in healthy adults. Dosing of Ad26.COV2.S was intramuscular, at either 5x10^10 or 1x10^11 viral particles, delivered as one shot or as two shots spaced 56 days apart. The specificity and breadth of SARS-CoV-2-reactive T cell receptors after Ad26.COV2.S vaccination were assessed by TCRbeta repertoire sequencing. The TCR-sequenced set comprised approximately 32 samples: around 20 Ad26.COV2.S vaccine recipients, 5 placebo recipients and 8 SARS-CoV-2 convalescent individuals. Trial participants were randomized into five groups of five: low-dose or high-dose Ad26.COV2.S given once or twice, or placebo on both occasions. Investigators remained blinded to trial group allocation during experiments and outcome assessment. What the work shows at the level of the full study, not this receptor alone: Ad26.COV2.S recipients had higher spike-specific TCR breadth than placebo recipients (P = 0.0014). The authors noted that the TCR breadth and depth analyses may have underestimated total T cell responses. Non-spike TCR breadth was comparable between vaccine and placebo recipients, consistent with the vaccine containing only spike. Substantial breadth of spike-specific CD8+ and CD4+ T cell responses was reported after vaccination. Comparing responses between vaccine doses or regimens was not something the study was powered to do.

As to this clone: Its antigen is not yet known. Per-nucleotide qualities are absent, and no much larger clonotype sits a single base away.

The label giving this sample's treatment or condition can be read as: roughly 20 received Ad26.COV2.S at low or high dose, single or two shots; several received placebo; per-sample allocation not given. For vaccine and placebo recipients, the sequenced repertoires came from samples collected on day 63 after the first injection. Between 29 July and 7 August 2020, Cohort 1b enrolled 20 to 30 adults aged 18-55 years at one site in Boston, USA. Ad26.COV2.S consisted of a replication-incompetent adenovirus type 26 vector by which a prefusion-stabilized SARS-CoV-2 spike protein from the original Wuhan strain was expressed. The immunoSEQ Assay was used to sequence TCRbeta CDR3 regions. After extraction, genomic DNA underwent amplification by bias-controlled multiplex PCR, followed by high-throughput sequencing. In the authors' own workflow: To quantify the absolute abundance of every unique TCRbeta CDR3 region, sequences were collapsed and filtered. T cell fraction was estimated by normalizing TCRbeta template counts to usable DNA, which was measured by amplifying reference genes present in all nucleated cells. Repertoire TCRs were annotated as SARS-CoV-2-specific when V gene, CDR3 amino acid sequence and J gene were exactly matched to a known reactive TCR set. MIRA supplied the reference SARS-CoV-2 TCR set, which was filtered for enrichment in COVID-19-positive ImmuneCODE repertoires so that public or cross-reactive TCRs were removed. Using the MIRA antigens, annotated TCRs were further analysed by specific ORF or by position within an ORF. Breadth was defined as the number of annotated unique rearrangements divided by the total number of unique productive rearrangements, and depth was defined as the summed frequency of the annotated unique rearrangements. Two-sided Wilcoxon rank-sum tests were used to compare TCR breadth between groups. TCRdb took over this immuneACCESS table, retaining in-frame rearrangements with V and J assigned. Such tables are incomplete; in checked studies, under half of the missing clones stem from an unresolved V gene, and the remainder is unexplained. V, J and clone size derive from that table, while D and trimming were established from the DNA sequence. The sample table shows a few hundred thousand clones, and approximately 91% are seen once. The leading ten clones occupy 1.9% of the sample.

There are 13 amino acids in the CDR3, from cysteine to phenylalanine inclusive. The retained sequence is limited to the CDR3, 39 bases, with the frame set at the first base. V is cut by 5 bases and J by 7 bases, and the space between the germline ends is 11 bases. The germline V gene (reference sequence) provides CDR1 SEHNR and CDR2 FQNEAQ. This clonotype was obtained from a person between 18 and 65 years old who received the Ad26.COV2.S COVID-19 vaccine or a placebo. Sequencing used peripheral blood, obtained in a trial of Ad26.COV2.S vaccine versus placebo. The chain couples TRBV7-9 to TRBJ1-4; the D gene is unclear. This receptor has the CDR3 CASSRARTEKLFF. In nucleotide form, the sequence is TGTGCCAGCAGCAGGGCACGGACTGAAAAACTGTTTTTT.